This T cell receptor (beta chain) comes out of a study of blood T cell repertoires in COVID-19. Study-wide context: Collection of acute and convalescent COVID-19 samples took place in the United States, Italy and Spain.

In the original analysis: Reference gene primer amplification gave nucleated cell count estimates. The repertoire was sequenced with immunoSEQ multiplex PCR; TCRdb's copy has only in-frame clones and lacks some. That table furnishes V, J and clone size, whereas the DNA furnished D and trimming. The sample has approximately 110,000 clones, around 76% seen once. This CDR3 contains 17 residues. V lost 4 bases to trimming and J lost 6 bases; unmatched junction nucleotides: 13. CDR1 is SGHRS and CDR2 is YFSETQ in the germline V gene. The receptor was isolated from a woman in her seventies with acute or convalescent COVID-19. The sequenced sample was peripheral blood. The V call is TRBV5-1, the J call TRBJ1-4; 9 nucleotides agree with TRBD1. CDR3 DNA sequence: TGCGCCAGCAGCCCGTCCCGGGACAGGGAATGGGATGAAAAACTGTTTTTT. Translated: CASSPSRDREWDEKLFF. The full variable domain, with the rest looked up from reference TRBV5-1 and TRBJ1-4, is KAGVTQTPRYLIKTRGQQVTLSCSPISGHRSVSWYQQTPGQGLQFLFEYFSETQRNKGNFPGRFSGRQFSNSRSEMNVSTLELGDSALYLCASSPSRDREWDEKLFFGSGTQLSVL.